The 10 T cell receptor beta chains reported below all come from one sample, sequenced in a study of T cell responses to AZD1222 COVID-19 vaccine. TCRdb's table, derived via immunoSEQ multiplex PCR, lists solely in-frame clones and lacks some. The sample records approximately 160,000 clones, around 93% being singletons. This specimen was peripheral blood, taken on day 0 of AZD1222 vaccination. These receptors came from an adult in good health.

This chain joins TRBV7-9 and TRBJ2-1; D ambiguous. V shed 2 bases and J shed 7 bases, with 9 bases lying between them. The germline V gene has CDR1 SEHNR and CDR2 FQNEAQ (reference sequence). The CDR3 is made up of 13 amino acids. In nucleotides, the CDR3 is TGTGCCAGCAGCTTACCTGGGATGAATGAGCAGTTCTTC. Protein sequence: CASSLPGMNEQFF.

The chain carries TRBV3-1 (or the pseudogene TRBV3-2) and TRBJ1-6; D ambiguous. V lost 0 bases and J lost 0, with 12 bases in between. The CDR3 consists of 18 residues. The germline gives CDR1 LGHDT, CDR2 YNNKEL (reference sequence). CDR3 in amino acids: CASSQDKLASSYNSPLHF. CDR3 coding DNA: TGTGCCAGCAGCCAAGACAAATTGGCGAGCTCCTATAATTCACCCCTCCACTTT.

This chain joins TRBV29-1 and TRBJ2-3; D is unclear. The V and J ends lost 6 bases and 4 bases respectively, with 11 bases between them. Germline V CDR1 and CDR2: SQVTM, ANQGSEA. The CDR3 length is 12 residues. The CDR3 protein is CSVRGPADTQYF. The DNA of the CDR3 is TGCAGCGTCAGAGGCCCGGCAGATACGCAGTATTTT.

The chain joins TRBV6-4 to TRBJ2-3, with D possibly being TRBD1 or TRBD2 (5 bases each). In germline, CDR1 is MRHNA, CDR2 SNTAGT. This CDR3 spans 11 amino acids. Deletions cut 3 bases from V and 9 bases from J, with 7 bases between. CDR3 nucleotides: TGTGCCAGCAGTGAGGGGGTCACGCAGTATTTT. Its translation is CASSEGVTQYF.

The chain recombines TRBV7-2 with TRBJ1-2, with a weak D call TRBD1 (5 bases). Trimming removed 2 bases from V and 3 bases from J, with 7 bases in between. Looked up from germline, CDR1 is SGHTA and CDR2 is FQGNSA. The CDR3 loop spans 13 amino acids. CDR3 region: CASSLLRDYGYTF. CDR3 in DNA: TGTGCCAGCAGCTTACTCAGGGACTATGGCTACACCTTC.

The chain recombines TRBV5-1 with TRBJ2-7; no firm D call. The V end was cut by 0 bases, the J end by 0 bases, with 7 bases between. The CDR3 totals 14 residues. In germline, CDR1 is SGHRS, CDR2 YFSETQ. CDR3 in DNA: TGCGCCAGCAGCTTGGAGCGTTTCTCCTACGAGCAGTACTTC. Amino acids: CASSLERFSYEQYF. The variable domain in full, with the rest retrieved from reference TRBV5-1 and TRBJ2-7, is KAGVTQTPRYLIKTRGQQVTLSCSPISGHRSVSWYQQTPGQGLQFLFEYFSETQRNKGNFPGRFSGRQFSNSRSEMNVSTLELGDSALYLCASSLERFSYEQYFGPGTRLTVT.

The gene calls are TRBV4-1 and TRBJ1-2, with 8 bases aligning to TRBD1. The CDR3 consists of 15 residues. V gave up 3 bases and J gave up 1 base; unmatched junction bases: 4. The germline CDR1 and CDR2 sequences are MGHRA and YSYEKL. CDR3 in DNA: TGCGCCAGCAGCCACCAGACAGGGGTTAACTATGGCTACACCTTC. It codes for CASSHQTGVNYGYTF.

This chain joins TRBV9 and TRBJ2-7; tentative D call: TRBD1 (6 bases). Trimming took off 3 bases at V and 5 bases at J, with 15 bases between the two ends. The CDR3 extends over 14 amino acids. Germline V gives CDR1 SGDLS, CDR2 YYNGEE. The CDR3 DNA sequence: TGTGCCAGCAGCGGCCGGGACACACGCAACGAGCAGTACTTC. Its protein is CASSGRDTRNEQYF.

The chain recombines TRBV4-1 with TRBJ2-7, with TRBD2 identical over 9 bases. The J segment lost 6 bases and the V segment lost 0 bases, leaving 6 bases of the junction unmatched. Germline-derived CDR1 and CDR2 are MGHRA and YSYEKL. The CDR3 contains 15 residues. The CDR3 DNA reads as TGCGCCAGCAGCCAAGATGTAGCGGGAGTTGGCGAGCAGTACTTC. Its translation: CASSQDVAGVGEQYF.

The chain joins TRBV15 to TRBJ1-3; D is unclear. CDR3 length: 14 residues. Germline CDR1 LNHNV, CDR2 YYDKDF (reference sequence). V dropped 4 bases and J dropped 6 bases, with 13 bases sitting between them. In DNA form, the CDR3 reads TGTGCCACCAGCATGGACGGAAGAACAAACACCATATATTTT. Translation gives CATSMDGRTNTIYF.